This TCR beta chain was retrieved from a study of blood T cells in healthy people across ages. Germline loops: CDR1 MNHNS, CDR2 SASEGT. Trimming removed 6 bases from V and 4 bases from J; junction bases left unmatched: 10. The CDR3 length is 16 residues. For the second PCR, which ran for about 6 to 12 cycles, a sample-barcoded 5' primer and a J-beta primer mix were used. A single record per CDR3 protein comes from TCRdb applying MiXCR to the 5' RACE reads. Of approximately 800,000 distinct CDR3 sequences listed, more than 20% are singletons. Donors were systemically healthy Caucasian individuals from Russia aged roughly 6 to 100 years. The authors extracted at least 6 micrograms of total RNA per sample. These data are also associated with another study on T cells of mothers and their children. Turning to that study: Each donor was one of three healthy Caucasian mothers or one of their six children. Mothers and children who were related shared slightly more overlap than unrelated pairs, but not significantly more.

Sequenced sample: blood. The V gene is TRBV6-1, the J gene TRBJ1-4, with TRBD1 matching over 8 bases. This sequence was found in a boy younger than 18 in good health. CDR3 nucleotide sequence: TGTGCCAGCAGCGAGACCGGGACAGGTTATAATGAAAAACTGTTTTTT. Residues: CASSETGTGYNEKLFF.